This passage covers 21 T cell receptor beta chains from one sample sequenced in a study of technical replicates of blood from a few donors. Repertoires were generated with immunoSEQ multiplex PCR, while TCRdb's copy carries only in-frame clones and drops some. The data contain roughly 15,000 clones, 80% of them seen just once; the ten biggest clones take up about an eighth. Sequencing used PBMCs. The receptor source for this set is a human donor in good health.

The rearrangement joins TRBV28 to TRBJ2-7; 8 bases fit TRBD1. CDR1 is MDHEN and CDR2 is SYDVKM in the germline V gene. This CDR3 region has 16 residues. J gave up 2 bases and V 5 bases, and 11 bases lay outside the gene matches. The CDR3 DNA reads TGTGCCAGCAGTATGTCCTCCGGGACAGGCACCTACGAGCAGTACTTC. Encoded protein: CASSMSSGTGTYEQYF.

In its sample, this clone was seen a few times. The chain combines TRBV2 with TRBJ2-7; the D gene is possibly TRBD1 (6 bases). The CDR3 has 13 residues. Trimming shortened V by 6 bases and J by 2 bases, and 11 bases separated the two germline ends. Per germline, CDR1 SNHLY and CDR2 FYNNEI. CDR3 in DNA: TGTGCCAGCAGCCAACAGGGACCCTACGAGCAGTACTTC. Translation: CASSQQGPYEQYF. The full variable domain, in which reference TRBV2 and TRBJ2-7 provide the parts outside the CDR3, is EPEVTQTPSHQVTQMGQEVILRCVPISNHLYFYWYRQILGQKVEFLVSFYNNEISEKSEIFDDQFSVERPDGSNFTLKIRSTKLEDSAMYFCASSQQGPYEQYFGPGTRLTVT.

The CDR3 spells CASSLAAGGPWYEQFF. CDR3 in DNA: TGTGCCAGCAGCTTAGCAGCGGGAGGGCCCTGGTATGAGCAGTTCTTC. This chain links TRBV7-9 with TRBJ2-1; 10 bases align to TRBD2. After removal of 0 bases from V and 8 bases from J, the junction contained 7 bases not matched to a gene. The CDR3 runs 16 residues. Germline V gives CDR1 SEHNR, CDR2 FQNEAQ (reference sequence).

The J gene is TRBJ2-1, the V gene TRBV5-1; weak D call: TRBD1 (6 bases). Germline V lookup: CDR1 SGHRS, CDR2 YFSETQ. This CDR3 is built from 12 residues. Between the trimmed V and J ends, which lost 3 bases and 12 bases, there was a span of 13 bases. The CDR3, as DNA: TGCGCCAGCAGCTCCACAGGGTTGGGGCAGTTCTTC. Amino acids: CASSSTGLGQFF. Together with reference TRBV5-1 and TRBJ2-1, the CDR3 gives the full variable domain: KAGVTQTPRYLIKTRGQQVTLSCSPISGHRSVSWYQQTPGQGLQFLFEYFSETQRNKGNFPGRFSGRQFSNSRSEMNVSTLELGDSALYLCASSSTGLGQFFGPGTRLTVL.

The gene calls are TRBV4-2 and TRBJ2-4, with TRBD2 identical over 10 bases. Trimming at V came to 0 bases and at J to 6 bases, leaving 20 bases not matched to a gene. Per the germline V gene, CDR1 is LGHNA and CDR2 is YNFKEQ. This CDR3 is built from 21 residues. The CDR3 loop reads CASSQDPASGSTPGRRNIQYF. The DNA of the CDR3 is TGTGCCAGCAGCCAAGATCCGGCTAGCGGGAGTACCCCCGGGAGAAGAAACATTCAGTACTTC.

The chain has TRBV6-5 and TRBJ1-2, with D tentatively TRBD1 (5 bases). In germline, CDR1 is MNHEY, CDR2 SVGAGI. This CDR3 region has 14 residues. The V gene lost 7 bases and the J gene lost 0 bases, with 12 bases spanning the gap. The CDR3 nucleotides read TGTGCCAGCAACATGGGGGGATCTAACTATGGCTACACCTTC. Residues: CASNMGGSNYGYTF.

The genes are TRBV6-1 and TRBJ2-1; 10 bases align to TRBD2. This CDR3 region has 17 residues. The ends lost 1 base at V and 2 bases at J; junction bases unmatched: 5. From germline, CDR1 is MNHNS and CDR2 SASEGT. The CDR3 coding sequence is TGTGCCAGCAGTGAAGGAATAGCGGGAGGAACCTACAATGAGCAGTTCTTC. Protein sequence: CASSEGIAGGTYNEQFF.

The chain couples TRBV2 to TRBJ2-5; D call uncertain. The CDR3 has 11 amino acids. Germline loops: CDR1 SNHLY, CDR2 FYNNEI. V was cut by 2 bases and J by 7 bases, with 5 bases left in between. For the CDR3, the DNA is TGTGCCAGCAGTGAACCAGGGACCCAGTACTTC. It translates to CASSEPGTQYF.

This rearrangement joins TRBV18 to TRBJ1-5; 8 bases line up with TRBD1. In germline, CDR1 is KGHSH, CDR2 LQKENI. The CDR3 consists of 15 residues. J was trimmed by 6 bases and V by 3 bases; bases with no gene match: 7. Written as DNA, the CDR3 is TGTGCCAGCTCACCCGACAGGGGAGAGGTTCAGCCCCAGCATTTT. It is translated as CASSPDRGEVQPQHF. Together with reference TRBV18 and TRBJ1-5, the CDR3 gives the full variable domain: NAGVMQNPRHLVRRRGQEARLRCSPMKGHSHVYWYRQLPEEGLKFMVYLQKENIIDESGMPKERFSAEFPKEGPSILRIQQVVRGDSAAYFCASSPDRGEVQPQHFGDGTRLSIL.

This chain links TRBV7-9 with TRBJ1-5; D possibly corresponds to TRBD1 (5 bases). Germline V gene data show CDR1 as SEHNR and CDR2 as FQNEAQ (reference sequence). The CDR3 is made up of 15 amino acids. The V and J ends lost 5 bases and 5 bases respectively, with 16 bases between them. CDR3 coding DNA: TGTGCCAGCAGCCCCCGGGGGAGTGGCGATCAGCCCCAGCATTTT. Its protein product is CASSPRGSGDQPQHF. The full variable domain, completed using reference TRBV7-9 and TRBJ1-5, is DTGVSQNPRHKITKRGQNVTFRCDPISEHNRLYWYRQTLGQGPEFLTYFQNEAQLEKSRLLSDRFSAERPKGSFSTLEIQRTEQGDSAMYLCASSPRGSGDQPQHFGDGTRLSIL.

This rearrangement joins TRBV5-1 to TRBJ2-2, with 8 bases lining up with TRBD1. The V gene end was trimmed by 4 bases and the J gene end by 4 bases; junction bases not matched to a gene: 9. Germline V lookup: CDR1 SGHRS, CDR2 YFSETQ. The CDR3 is made up of 16 amino acids. CDR3: CASSQDQGAPTGELFF. In DNA form, the CDR3 reads TGCGCCAGCAGCCAGGATCAGGGGGCGCCCACCGGGGAGCTGTTTTTT.

This clone has only a few counts. This chain connects TRBV2 to TRBJ2-7, with 7 bases matching TRBD2. This CDR3 contains 14 residues. The ends lost 10 bases at V and 5 bases at J; junction bases unmatched: 14. CDR1 SNHLY and CDR2 FYNNEI come from the germline V gene. The CDR3 spells CATKTSPRDNEQYF. CDR3 DNA sequence: TGTGCCACCAAGACTAGCCCAAGAGACAACGAGCAGTACTTC.

This chain links TRBV7-9 with TRBJ2-5, with D possibly TRBD2 on 5 matching bases. Germline V lookup: CDR1 SEHNR, CDR2 FQNEAQ (reference sequence). The germline V and J ends were trimmed by 5 bases and 5 bases, with 15 bases remaining between them. The length of the CDR3 is 14 residues. The CDR3 region is CASSPARGRETQYF. The CDR3, as DNA: TGTGCCAGCAGCCCGGCCCGGGGTCGGGAGACCCAGTACTTC.

This chain uses TRBV2 with TRBJ2-3, with D perhaps TRBD1 (6 bases). Germline lookup yields CDR1 SNHLY and CDR2 FYNNEI. The germline V and J ends were trimmed by 6 bases and 0 bases, with 13 bases remaining between them. The CDR3 sequence is 15 residues long. In DNA, the CDR3 is TGTGCCAGCAGCCCTCAGGGGCAGAGCACAGATACGCAGTATTTT. Protein: CASSPQGQSTDTQYF.

This chain links TRBV6-6 with TRBJ2-1; 7 nucleotides match TRBD1. The CDR3 loop spans 14 amino acids. V was pared by 4 bases and J by 6 bases, with 6 bases of the junction left unmatched. Germline lookup yields CDR1 MNHNY and CDR2 SVGAGI (reference sequence). The CDR3 sequence is CASSFWTGTNEQFF. CDR3 in DNA: TGTGCCAGCAGTTTTTGGACAGGTACCAATGAGCAGTTCTTC.

The chain uses TRBV9 and TRBJ2-3; 9 bases align to TRBD2. Germline V gene sequence: CDR1 SGDLS, CDR2 YYNGEE. V trimming: 0 bases; J trimming: 2 bases; junction bases outside the gene matches: 4. The CDR3 is 16 residues long. The DNA for the CDR3 is TGTGCCAGCAGCGTAGGGGCTAGCGGGGACACAGATACGCAGTATTTT. Translation gives CASSVGASGDTDTQYF. The full variable domain, completed using reference TRBV9 and TRBJ2-3, is DSGVTQTPKHLITATGQRVTLRCSPRSGDLSVYWYQQSLDQGLQFLIQYYNGEERAKGNILERFSAQQFPDLHSELNLSSLELGDSALYFCASSVGASGDTDTQYFGPGTRLTVL.

The rearrangement links TRBV6-1 to TRBJ1-2; 7 bases match TRBD1. Looked up from germline, CDR1 is MNHNS and CDR2 is SASEGT. The V segment lost 5 bases and the J segment 3 bases; nucleotides outside the gene matches: 3. CDR3 length: 13 residues. CDR3 amino acids: CASSHGTDYGYTF. As DNA, the CDR3 is TGTGCCAGCAGTCATGGGACAGACTATGGCTACACCTTC.

The J gene is TRBJ2-1, the V gene TRBV19; 9 positions match TRBD2. The germline gives CDR1 LNHDA, CDR2 SQIVND (reference sequence). With V trimmed by 6 bases and J by 8 bases, 8 bases remained unmatched. The CDR3 has 14 residues. CDR3 region: CASRGSGSRDEQFF. The CDR3 bases are TGTGCCAGTAGGGGTAGCGGGAGTAGGGATGAGCAGTTCTTC.

On this clone: The same CDR3 also results from other DNA sequences found in this sample. V and J are TRBV5-1 and TRBJ2-7; 11 bases map to TRBD2. This CDR3 has 16 amino acids. Germline-derived CDR1 and CDR2 are SGHRS and YFSETQ. J was trimmed by 2 bases and V by 0 bases; bases with no gene match: 4. The CDR3 coding sequence is TGCGCCAGCAGCTTGGATAGCGGGAGGGCCGCCTACGAGCAGTACTTC. Translating gives CASSLDSGRAAYEQYF.

This clone was observed a handful of times. This sequence joins TRBV7-8 and TRBJ2-7; D not certain. The CDR3 has 13 amino acids. Germline V lookup: CDR1 SGHVS, CDR2 FQNEAQ. Trimming shortened V by 1 base and J by 8 bases, and 12 bases separated the two germline ends. The CDR3, as DNA: TGTGCCAGCAGCTTAGGACTTATCGTGAAGCAGTACTTC. Its translation: CASSLGLIVKQYF.

This clone was seen a few times. V and J are TRBV4-2 and TRBJ2-2; 8 nucleotides match TRBD1. V lost 4 bases to trimming and J lost 1 base; unmatched junction nucleotides: 2. Germline loops: CDR1 LGHNA, CDR2 YNFKEQ. The CDR3 runs 15 residues. This CDR3 is CASSPDRGNTGELFF. The CDR3 bases are TGTGCCAGCAGCCCTGACAGGGGGAACACCGGGGAGCTGTTTTTT.